The entry below gives a single T cell receptor beta chain sequence along with its context. Its antigen remains unknown. The donors (healthy individuals) were bone marrow donors. The data were taken from a study of cytomegalovirus exposure and HLA in healthy donors. The germline V gene has CDR1 MNHNS and CDR2 SASEGT. CDR3 length equals 15 residues. With 7 bases removed from V and 2 bases from J, the gap between germline ends came to 14 bases. Amplification used 60 Vbeta primers and 13 Jbeta primers. Data came from immunoSEQ multiplex PCR; TCRdb stores just in-frame clones and leaves some out. The table has 150,000 or so clones, about 75% seen once. General study points: Several top significant clusters appeared, in a later analysis, to be linked to common viral pathogens.

Specimen: PBMCs. The sequence came from a man aged 18 to 29 in good health and CMV-seropositive. The chain has TRBV6-1 and TRBJ2-2; TRBD2 is a possible D gene (5 bases). The CDR3 is CASTEGVLNTGELFF. Written as DNA, the CDR3 is TGTGCCAGCACCGAGGGAGTGCTTAACACCGGGGAGCTGTTTTTT.